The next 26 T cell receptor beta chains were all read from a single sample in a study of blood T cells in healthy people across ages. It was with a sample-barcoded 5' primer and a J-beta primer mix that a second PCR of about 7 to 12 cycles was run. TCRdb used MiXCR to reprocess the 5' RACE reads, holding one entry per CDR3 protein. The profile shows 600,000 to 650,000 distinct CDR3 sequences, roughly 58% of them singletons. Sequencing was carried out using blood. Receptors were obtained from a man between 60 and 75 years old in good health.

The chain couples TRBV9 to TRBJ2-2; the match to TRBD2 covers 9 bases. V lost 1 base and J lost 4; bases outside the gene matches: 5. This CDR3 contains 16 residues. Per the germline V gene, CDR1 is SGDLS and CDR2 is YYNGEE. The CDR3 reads CASSVYGGGATGELFF. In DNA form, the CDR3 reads TGTGCCAGCAGCGTATACGGCGGGGGGGCCACCGGGGAGCTGTTTTTT.

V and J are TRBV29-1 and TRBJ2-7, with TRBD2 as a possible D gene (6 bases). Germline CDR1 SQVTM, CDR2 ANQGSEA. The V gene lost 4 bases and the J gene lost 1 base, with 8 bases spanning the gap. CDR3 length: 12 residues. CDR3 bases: TGCAGCGTTGCGGGGGTTTCCTACGAGCAGTACTTC. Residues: CSVAGVSYEQYF.

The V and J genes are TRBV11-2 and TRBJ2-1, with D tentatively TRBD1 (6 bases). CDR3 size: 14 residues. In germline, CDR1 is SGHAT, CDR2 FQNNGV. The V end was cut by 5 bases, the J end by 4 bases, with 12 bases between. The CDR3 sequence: CASSPGQNYNEQFF. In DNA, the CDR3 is TGTGCCAGCAGCCCGGGACAAAATTACAATGAGCAGTTCTTC.

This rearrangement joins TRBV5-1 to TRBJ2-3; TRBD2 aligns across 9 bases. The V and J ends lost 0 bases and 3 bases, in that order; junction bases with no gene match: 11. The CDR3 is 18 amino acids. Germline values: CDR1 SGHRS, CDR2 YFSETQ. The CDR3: CASSLDGAGGLGTDTQYF. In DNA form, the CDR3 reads TGCGCCAGCAGCTTGGACGGAGCGGGGGGATTAGGAACAGATACGCAGTATTTT.

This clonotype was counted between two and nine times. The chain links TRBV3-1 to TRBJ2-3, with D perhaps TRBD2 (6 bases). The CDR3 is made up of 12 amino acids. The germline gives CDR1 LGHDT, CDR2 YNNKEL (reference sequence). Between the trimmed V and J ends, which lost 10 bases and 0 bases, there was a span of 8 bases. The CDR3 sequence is CATGTSTDTQYF. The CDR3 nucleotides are TGTGCCACCGGGACTAGCACAGATACGCAGTATTTT.

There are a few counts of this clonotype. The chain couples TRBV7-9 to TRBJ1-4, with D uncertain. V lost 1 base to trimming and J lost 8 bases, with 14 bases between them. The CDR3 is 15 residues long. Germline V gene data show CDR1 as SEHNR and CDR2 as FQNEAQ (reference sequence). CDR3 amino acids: CASSLDSRIGEKLFF. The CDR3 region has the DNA TGTGCCAGCAGCTTAGACTCCCGCATAGGGGAAAAACTGTTTTTT.

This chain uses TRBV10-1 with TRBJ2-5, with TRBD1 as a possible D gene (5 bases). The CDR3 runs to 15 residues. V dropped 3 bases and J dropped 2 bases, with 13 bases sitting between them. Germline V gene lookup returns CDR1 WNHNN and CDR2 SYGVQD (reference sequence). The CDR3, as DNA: TGCGCCAGCAGTGAAGTCAGGGCAGGACAAGAGACCCAGTACTTC. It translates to CASSEVRAGQETQYF.

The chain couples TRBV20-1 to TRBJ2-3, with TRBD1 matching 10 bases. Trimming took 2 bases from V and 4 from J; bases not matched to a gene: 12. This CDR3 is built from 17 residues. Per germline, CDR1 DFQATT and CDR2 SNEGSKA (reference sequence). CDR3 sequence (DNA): TGCAGTGCTAGACTGACTCCGGGACAGGGGAAAGCAGATACGCAGTATTTT. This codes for CSARLTPGQGKADTQYF.

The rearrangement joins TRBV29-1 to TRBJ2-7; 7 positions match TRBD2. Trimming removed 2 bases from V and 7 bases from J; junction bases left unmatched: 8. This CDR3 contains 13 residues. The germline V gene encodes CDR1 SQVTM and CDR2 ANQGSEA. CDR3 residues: CSVETSVRDEQYF. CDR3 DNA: TGCAGCGTTGAAACTAGCGTCCGGGATGAGCAGTACTTC.

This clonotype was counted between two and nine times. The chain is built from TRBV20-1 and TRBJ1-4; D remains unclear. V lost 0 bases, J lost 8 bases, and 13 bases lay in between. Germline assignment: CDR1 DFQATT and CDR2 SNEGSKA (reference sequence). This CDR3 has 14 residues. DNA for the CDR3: TGCAGTGCTAGAGATGATCCGGGTCGAGAAAAACTGTTTTTT. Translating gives CSARDDPGREKLFF.

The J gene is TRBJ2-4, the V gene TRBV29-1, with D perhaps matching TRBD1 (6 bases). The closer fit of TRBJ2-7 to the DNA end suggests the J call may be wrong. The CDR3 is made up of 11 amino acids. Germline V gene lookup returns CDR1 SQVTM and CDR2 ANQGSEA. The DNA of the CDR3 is TGCAGCGCCACGGACAGATACGAGCAGTACTTC. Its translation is CSATDRYEQYF.

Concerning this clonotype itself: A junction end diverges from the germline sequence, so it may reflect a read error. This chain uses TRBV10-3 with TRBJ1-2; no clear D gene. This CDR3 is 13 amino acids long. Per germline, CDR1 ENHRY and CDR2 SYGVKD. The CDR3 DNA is TGTGTCATCAGTATAGGGTATAACTATGGCTACACCTTC. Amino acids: CVISIGYNYGYTF.

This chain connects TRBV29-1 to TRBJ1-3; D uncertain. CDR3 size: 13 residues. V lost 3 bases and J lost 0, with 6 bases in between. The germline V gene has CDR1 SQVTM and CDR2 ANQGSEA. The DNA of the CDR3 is TGCAGCGTTGACGGCAGCTCTGGAAACACCATATATTTT. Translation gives CSVDGSSGNTIYF. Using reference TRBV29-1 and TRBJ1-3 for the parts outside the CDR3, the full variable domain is SAVISQKPSRDICQRGTSLTIQCQVDSQVTMMFWYRQQPGQSLTLIATANQGSEATYESGFVIDKFPISRPNLTFSTLTVSNMSPEDSSIYLCSVDGSSGNTIYFGEGSWLTVV.

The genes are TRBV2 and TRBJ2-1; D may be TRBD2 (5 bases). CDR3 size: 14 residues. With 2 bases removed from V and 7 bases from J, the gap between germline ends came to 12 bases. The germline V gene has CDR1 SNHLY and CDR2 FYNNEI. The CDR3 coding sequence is TGTGCCAGCAGTGAAAACGGGGTTGGGAATGAGCAGTTCTTC. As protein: CASSENGVGNEQFF.

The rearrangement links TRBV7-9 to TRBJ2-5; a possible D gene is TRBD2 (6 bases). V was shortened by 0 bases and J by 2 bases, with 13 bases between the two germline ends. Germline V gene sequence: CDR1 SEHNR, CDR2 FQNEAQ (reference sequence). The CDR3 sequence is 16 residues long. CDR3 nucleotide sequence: TGTGCCAGCAGCTTAGCGGGCGGGGTGATGCAAGAGACCCAGTACTTC. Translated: CASSLAGGVMQETQYF. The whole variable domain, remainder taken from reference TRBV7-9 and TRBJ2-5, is DTGVSQNPRHKITKRGQNVTFRCDPISEHNRLYWYRQTLGQGPEFLTYFQNEAQLEKSRLLSDRFSAERPKGSFSTLEIQRTEQGDSAMYLCASSLAGGVMQETQYFGPGTRLLVL.

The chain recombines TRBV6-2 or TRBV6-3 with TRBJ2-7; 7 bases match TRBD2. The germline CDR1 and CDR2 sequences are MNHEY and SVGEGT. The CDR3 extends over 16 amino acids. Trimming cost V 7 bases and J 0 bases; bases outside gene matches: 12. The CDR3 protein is CASTSAGGGPSYEQYF. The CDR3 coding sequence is TGTGCCAGCACCTCCGCGGGCGGGGGACCCTCCTACGAGCAGTACTTC.

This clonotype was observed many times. The CDR3 here is CSAGGQVEKLFF. DNA of the CDR3: TGCAGTGCTGGAGGACAGGTTGAAAAACTGTTTTTT. The rearrangement joins TRBV20-1 to TRBJ1-4, with 7 nucleotides matching TRBD1. Losses at the gene ends were 5 bases for V and 7 bases for J; bases not matched to a gene: 4. CDR3 length: 12 residues. Germline loops: CDR1 DFQATT, CDR2 SNEGSKA (reference sequence).

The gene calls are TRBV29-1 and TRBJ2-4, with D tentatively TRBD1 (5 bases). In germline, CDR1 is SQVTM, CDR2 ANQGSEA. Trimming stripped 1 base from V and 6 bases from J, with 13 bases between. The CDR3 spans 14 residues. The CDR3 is CSVEVAGARNIQYF. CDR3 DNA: TGCAGCGTTGAAGTCGCTGGGGCGAGAAACATTCAGTACTTC.

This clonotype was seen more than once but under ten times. The CDR3 region has the DNA TGCAGTGCTCCGGACAGGGTCACTGAAGCTTTCTTT. The encoded protein is CSAPDRVTEAFF. The V and J genes are TRBV20-1 and TRBJ1-1; TRBD1 matches 8 bases. The V and J ends lost 5 bases and 4 bases, in that order; junction bases with no gene match: 3. CDR1 is DFQATT and CDR2 is SNEGSKA in the germline V gene (reference sequence). This CDR3 region has 12 residues.

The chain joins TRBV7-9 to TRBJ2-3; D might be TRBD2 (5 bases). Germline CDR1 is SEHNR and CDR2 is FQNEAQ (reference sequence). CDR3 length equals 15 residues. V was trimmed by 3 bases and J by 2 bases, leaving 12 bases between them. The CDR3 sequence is CASSFGRAVTDTQYF. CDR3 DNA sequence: TGTGCCAGCAGCTTCGGACGAGCGGTCACAGATACGCAGTATTTT.

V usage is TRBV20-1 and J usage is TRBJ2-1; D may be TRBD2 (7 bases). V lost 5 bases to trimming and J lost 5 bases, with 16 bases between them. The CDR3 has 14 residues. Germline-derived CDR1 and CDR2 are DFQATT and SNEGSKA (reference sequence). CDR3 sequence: CSAGLGGTHNEQFF. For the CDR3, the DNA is TGCAGTGCTGGACTGGGAGGGACACACAATGAGCAGTTCTTC.

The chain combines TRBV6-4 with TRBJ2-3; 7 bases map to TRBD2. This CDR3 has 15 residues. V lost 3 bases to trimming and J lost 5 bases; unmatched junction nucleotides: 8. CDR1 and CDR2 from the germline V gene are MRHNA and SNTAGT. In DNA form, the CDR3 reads TGTGCCAGCAGTGATTTAGCGGGTACCATAGATACGCAGTATTTT. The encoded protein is CASSDLAGTIDTQYF.

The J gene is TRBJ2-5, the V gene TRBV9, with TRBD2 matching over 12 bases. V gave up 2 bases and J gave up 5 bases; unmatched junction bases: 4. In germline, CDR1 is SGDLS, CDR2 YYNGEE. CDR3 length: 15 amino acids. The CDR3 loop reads CASSVAGTSGETQYF. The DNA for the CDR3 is TGTGCCAGCAGCGTTGCGGGGACTAGCGGGGAGACCCAGTACTTC.

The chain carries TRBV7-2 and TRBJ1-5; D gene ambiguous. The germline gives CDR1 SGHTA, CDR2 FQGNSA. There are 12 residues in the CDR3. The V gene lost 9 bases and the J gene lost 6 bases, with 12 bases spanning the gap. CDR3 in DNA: TGTGCCAGTAGCCACACCGGTCAGCCCCAGCATTTT. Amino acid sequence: CASSHTGQPQHF.

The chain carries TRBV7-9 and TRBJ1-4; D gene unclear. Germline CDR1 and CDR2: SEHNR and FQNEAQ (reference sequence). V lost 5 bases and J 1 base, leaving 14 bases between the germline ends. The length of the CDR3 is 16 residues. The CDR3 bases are TGTGCCAGCAGCCCGGCCGCAATAGTAACTAATGAAAAACTGTTTTTT. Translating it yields CASSPAAIVTNEKLFF.

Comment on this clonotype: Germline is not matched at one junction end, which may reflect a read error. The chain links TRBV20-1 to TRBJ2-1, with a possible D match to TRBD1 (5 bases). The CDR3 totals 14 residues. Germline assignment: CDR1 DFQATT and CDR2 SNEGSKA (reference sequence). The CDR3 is CSARAGSSYNEQFF. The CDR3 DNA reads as TGCAGTGCGAGAGCAGGGTCCTCCTACAATGAGCAGTTCTTC.